This T cell receptor (beta chain) originates from a study of cytomegalovirus exposure and HLA in healthy donors. Study results and caveats: Later analysis indicated greater clonal expansion among HLA-associated TCR beta chains than among equally common other chains. In vitro checks showed that three CMV-associated chains really do target CMV antigens.

Primers for the PCR totalled 60 Vbeta and 13 Jbeta. Method: immunoSEQ multiplex PCR; TCRdb's copy keeps in-frame clones and lacks some. The sample includes approximately 300,000 clones, over 70% of them seen just once. Comment on this clone: Its target is unknown.

The CDR3 totals 12 residues. The germline CDR1 and CDR2 sequences are MDHEN and SYDVKM. V was trimmed by 6 bases and J by 8 bases, leaving 11 bases between them. The chain links TRBV28 to TRBJ1-5; possible D gene TRBD1, 5 bases. The source material was PBMCs. The TCR originated in a girl aged 2 to 10 in good health and CMV-seronegative. The CDR3 DNA follows: TGTGCCAGCAGCCAAGGGGTCGAGCCCCAGCATTTT. It codes for CASSQGVEPQHF.